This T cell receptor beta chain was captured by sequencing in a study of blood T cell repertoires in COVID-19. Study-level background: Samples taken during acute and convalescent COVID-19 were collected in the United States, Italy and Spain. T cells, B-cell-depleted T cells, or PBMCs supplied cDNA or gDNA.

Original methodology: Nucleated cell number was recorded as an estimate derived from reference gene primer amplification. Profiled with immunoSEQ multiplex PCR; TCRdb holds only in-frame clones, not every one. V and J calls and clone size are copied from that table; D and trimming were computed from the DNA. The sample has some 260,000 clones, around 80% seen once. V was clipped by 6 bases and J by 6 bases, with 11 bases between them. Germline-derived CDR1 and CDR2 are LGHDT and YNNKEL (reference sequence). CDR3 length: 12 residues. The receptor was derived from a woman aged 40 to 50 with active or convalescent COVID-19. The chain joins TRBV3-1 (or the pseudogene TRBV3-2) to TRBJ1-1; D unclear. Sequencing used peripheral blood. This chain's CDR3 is CASSGTSPEAFF. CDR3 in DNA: TGTGCCAGCAGTGGCACCTCTCCTGAAGCTTTCTTT.